This T cell receptor beta chain emerged from a study of blood T cell repertoires in COVID-19. Study-level background: COVID-19 samples from acute and convalescent phases originated in the United States, Italy and Spain. The cDNA or gDNA used as material had been derived from T cells, B-cell-depleted T cells, or PBMCs.

Per the authors' pipeline: Nucleated cell counts were estimated from reference gene primer amplification. Assay: immunoSEQ multiplex PCR; the TCRdb copy retains only in-frame clones and omits some. The DNA was the basis for D and trimming; V, J and clone size are from that table. The data contain roughly 230,000 clones, about 91% of them singletons. Germline V CDR1 and CDR2: SGHVS, FNYEAQ. The germline V and J ends were trimmed by 8 bases and 0 bases, with 17 bases remaining between them. The CDR3 length is 16 residues. In its sample, this clone was seen once. The genes are TRBV7-6 and TRBJ1-3; D remains unclear. Input material: peripheral blood. The sequence was obtained from a woman aged 40 to 50 who had recovered from COVID-19. The CDR3 sequence is CASSSGRPFSGNTIYF. CDR3 in DNA: TGTGCCAGCTCGAGTGGGAGGCCGTTCTCTGGAAACACCATATATTTT.